Following are 19 T cell receptor beta chains from one sample sequenced in a study of T-cell memory formation after mild COVID-19. TCRdb analysed the 5' RACE reads with MiXCR anew, one entry per CDR3 protein. The sample comprises 450,000 to 700,000 distinct CDR3 sequences, roughly 17% of which are singletons, and 12% rests with the top ten. Sequencing input: PBMCs or a T cell subset sorted from them (not recorded which). These TCRs come from an adult woman who had mild COVID-19 (a few samples of this study predate the infection). Cell type and time point are not known.

The chain joins TRBV20-1 to TRBJ1-5, with D possibly being TRBD1 (5 bases). CDR1 is DFQATT and CDR2 is SNEGSKA in the germline V gene (reference sequence). The CDR3 contains 14 residues. V was cut by 5 bases and J by 9 bases, with 20 bases left in between. CDR3 residues: CSAPPGARTGPQHF. DNA of the CDR3: TGCAGTGCTCCCCCCGGGGCAAGGACTGGGCCCCAGCATTTT.

This clonotype was observed a few times. The chain joins TRBV12-3 or TRBV12-4 to TRBJ2-7, with D possibly being TRBD1 (5 bases). Trimming pared 5 bases from V and 2 bases from J, leaving 22 bases between. The CDR3 spans 17 residues. As DNA, the CDR3 is TGTGCCAGCAGTCCCCGTAGAACAGGTAACGGCGCCTACGAGCAGTACTTC. Its translation: CASSPRRTGNGAYEQYF.

The chain employs TRBV19 and TRBJ1-1; D unresolved. Germline V gives CDR1 LNHDA, CDR2 SQIVND (reference sequence). The ends were cut back, 5 bases at V and 2 bases at J, with 9 bases in the middle. The CDR3 consists of 13 residues. As DNA, the CDR3 is TGTGCCAGTAGTGAGGCATCCAACACTGAAGCTTTCTTT. Protein sequence: CASSEASNTEAFF.

The rearrangement links TRBV24-1 to TRBJ2-3; TRBD1 matches 8 bases. Unmatched junction bases numbered 10, after V lost 3 bases and J lost 3 bases. There are 17 residues in the CDR3. Germline CDR1 KGHDR, CDR2 SFDVKD. The CDR3 region is CATSDGADRGSTDTQYF. In DNA, the CDR3 is TGTGCCACCAGTGATGGCGCTGACAGGGGTTCGACAGATACGCAGTATTTT.

This clonotype showed up many times. V and J are TRBV9 and TRBJ2-1, with TRBD2 matching over 8 bases. The CDR3 is 12 amino acids. The J segment lost 13 bases and the V segment lost 4 bases, leaving 7 bases of the junction unmatched. Germline V gives CDR1 SGDLS, CDR2 YYNGEE. Written as DNA, the CDR3 is TGTGCCAGCAGCTCACACCGGGGGGGTCAGTTCTTC. Translation: CASSSHRGGQFF.

This clonotype was picked up a small number of times. This chain uses TRBV6-1 with TRBJ2-5; 8 bases are a match to TRBD2. This CDR3 spans 15 amino acids. Germline CDR1 and CDR2: MNHNS and SASEGT. V lost 3 bases to trimming and J lost 5 bases; unmatched junction nucleotides: 8. CDR3 sequence reads: CASSESSGSGETQYF. The CDR3 nucleotides are TGTGCCAGCAGTGAGTCTAGCGGGTCGGGGGAGACCCAGTACTTC.

This clonotype was observed a few times. This rearrangement joins TRBV24-1 to TRBJ2-2, with TRBD1 identical over 9 bases. The J segment lost 5 bases and the V segment lost 10 bases, leaving 4 bases of the junction unmatched. The CDR3 has 13 residues. CDR1 and CDR2 from the germline V gene are KGHDR and SFDVKD. This chain's CDR3 is CATQGQGTGELFF. The CDR3 DNA is TGTGCCACTCAGGGACAGGGAACCGGGGAGCTGTTTTTT.

This chain connects TRBV20-1 to TRBJ2-1, with D possibly matching TRBD1 (7 bases). This CDR3 contains 15 residues. Germline CDR1 is DFQATT and CDR2 is SNEGSKA (reference sequence). Trimming shortened V by 3 bases and J by 4 bases, and 16 bases separated the two germline ends. The CDR3 bases are TGCAGTGCTAGCAAAAGGGGGCGGGGTTACAATGAGCAGTTCTTC. This codes for CSASKRGRGYNEQFF.

The CDR3 nucleotides are TGTGCCAGCAGGAAGGCGGGGGACAATGAGCAGTTCTTC. As protein: CASRKAGDNEQFF. The rearrangement links TRBV7-3 to TRBJ2-1, with 7 bases that match TRBD2. Germline V gene lookup returns CDR1 SGHTA and CDR2 FQGTGA. Germline trimming cut 6 bases from V and 5 bases from J; bases unmatched to any gene: 4. This CDR3 region has 13 residues.

The chain combines TRBV30 with TRBJ2-3; the D call may be TRBD1 or TRBD2 (6 bases each). The CDR3 has 15 residues. V lost 2 bases, J lost 5 bases, and 17 bases lay in between. Germline V gives CDR1 GTSNPN, CDR2 SVGIG (reference sequence). CDR3 DNA sequence: TGTGCCTGGAGTCTGGGGGGCAAACGGGTAGATACGCAGTATTTT. Its protein product is CAWSLGGKRVDTQYF.

This clonotype came up once. This chain connects TRBV10-3 to TRBJ2-5, with 7 bases aligning to TRBD2. The CDR3 length is 14 residues. CDR1 and CDR2 (germline): ENHRY, SYGVKD. The ends lost 6 bases at V and 4 bases at J; junction bases unmatched: 8. CDR3: CAISLGGDGETQYF. Written as DNA, the CDR3 is TGTGCCATCAGCCTGGGAGGGGATGGAGAGACCCAGTACTTC.

This clonotype was detected only a few times. The rearrangement links TRBV5-1 to TRBJ2-1, with D unclear. The V gene lost 4 bases and the J gene lost 3 bases, with 14 bases spanning the gap. The germline CDR1 and CDR2 sequences are SGHRS and YFSETQ. The CDR3 is 15 amino acids. CDR3 DNA: TGCGCCAGCAGCGAGAACGCGGCCGTCTACAATGAGCAGTTCTTC. Translating it yields CASSENAAVYNEQFF.

A remark on this clonotype: At one of its ends the junction is not consistent with the germline gene, which may arise from a read error. The chain carries TRBV9 and TRBJ2-7; possibly TRBD1 or TRBD2 for D (6 bases each). The CDR3 contains 16 residues. CDR1 and CDR2 from the germline V gene are SGDLS and YYNGEE. CDR3 residues: CASREGMRDTSYEQNF. CDR3 DNA sequence: TGTGCCAGCAGAGAGGGAATGCGGGACACTTCCTACGAGCAGAACTTC. The complete variable domain, with remaining parts taken from reference TRBV9 and TRBJ2-7, reads DSGVTQTPKHLITATGQRVTLRCSPRSGDLSVYWYQQSLDQGLQFLIQYYNGEERAKGNILERFSAQQFPDLHSELNLSSLELGDSALYFCASREGMRDTSYEQNFGPGTRLTVT.

V is TRBV4-3 and J is TRBJ1-2, with TRBD1 identical over 8 bases. The CDR3 length is 15 residues. V shed 1 base and J 4 bases; nucleotides not matched to a gene: 5. Looked up from germline, CDR1 is LGHNA and CDR2 is YSLEER. This CDR3 is CASSQATGEVYGYTF. The CDR3 DNA sequence: TGCGCCAGCAGCCAAGCGACAGGGGAGGTCTATGGCTACACCTTC.

CDR3: CASSESVGQGNTEAFF. In DNA, the CDR3 is TGTGCCAGCAGTGAATCGGTTGGACAGGGCAACACTGAAGCTTTCTTT. The V gene is TRBV6-4, the J gene TRBJ1-1, with 8 bases fitting TRBD1. Germline-derived CDR1 and CDR2 are MRHNA and SNTAGT. The CDR3 loop spans 16 amino acids. V shed 3 bases, J shed 2 bases, and the junction held 8 bases outside the gene matches.

This chain connects TRBV5-1 to TRBJ2-2; D is tentatively TRBD1 or TRBD2 (5 bases each). The germline V and J ends were trimmed by 4 bases and 2 bases, with 12 bases remaining between them. The CDR3 spans 15 residues. Germline V gives CDR1 SGHRS, CDR2 YFSETQ. CDR3 amino acids: CASSLRDANTGELFF. DNA of the CDR3: TGCGCCAGCAGCCTCCGGGACGCCAACACCGGGGAGCTGTTTTTT.

CDR3 amino acids: CATSSPLKEQFF. DNA for the CDR3: TGTGCCACCAGCAGCCCACTAAAAGAGCAGTTCTTC. The chain employs TRBV15 and TRBJ2-1; D unclear. Germline CDR1 reads LNHNV; CDR2 reads YYDKDF (reference sequence). V was shortened by 3 bases and J by 10 bases, with 10 bases between the two germline ends. This CDR3 is 12 amino acids long.

This rearrangement joins TRBV4-1 to TRBJ1-2; D not certain. The V end lost 2 bases, the J end lost 5 bases, and 15 bases lay between the germline ends. CDR3 length: 15 amino acids. In germline, CDR1 is MGHRA, CDR2 YSYEKL. In nucleotides, the CDR3 is TGCGCCAGCAGCCAAAAATACCCCGGGGTTTATGGCTACACCTTC. It translates to CASSQKYPGVYGYTF.

The J gene is TRBJ2-7, the V gene TRBV6-2 or TRBV6-3, with a possible D match to TRBD2 (5 bases). Trimming pared 8 bases from V and 2 bases from J, leaving 19 bases between. CDR3 size: 15 residues. In germline, CDR1 is MNHEY, CDR2 SVGEGT. CDR3 in DNA: TGTGCCAGCGGGCATCTGGGAGTCCCCCCCTACGAGCAGTACTTC. It codes for CASGHLGVPPYEQYF.